Included here is one TCR beta chain sequence, with context. Antigen unknown. The entry originates in a study of cytomegalovirus exposure and HLA in healthy donors. Donors showed nominal health when sampled, although they likely had unrecorded immune exposures. Study observations and caveats: Reports indicate that TCR beta sequences accurately predicted the HLA-A and HLA-B alleles of most subjects.

The PCR had 60 Vbeta and 13 Jbeta primers. In the authors' methods: The authors later counted 70 million to 85 million unique TCR beta chains, some 11 million of them shared. Clones were sequenced by immunoSEQ multiplex PCR, and TCRdb holds only the in-frame ones, with some missing. The D gene and trimming were derived from the DNA, and the V and J assignments and clone size from that table. This sample has 180,000 or so clones, with 70% to 85% found just once. The TCR comes from a boy aged 2 to 10 in good health and CMV-seronegative. Sequencing was done on a sample of PBMCs.

CDR3 loop: CASSSRPGTDFSNGYGYTF. The CDR3 DNA reads TGCGCCAGCAGCTCGCGCCCCGGGACAGACTTCTCAAACGGCTATGGCTACACCTTC. The chain carries TRBV5-1 and TRBJ1-2; 7 bases match TRBD1. Germline CDR1 reads SGHRS; CDR2 reads YFSETQ. The junction had 21 bases not matched to a gene; V was cut back by 3 bases and J by 4 bases. CDR3 length: 19 residues.